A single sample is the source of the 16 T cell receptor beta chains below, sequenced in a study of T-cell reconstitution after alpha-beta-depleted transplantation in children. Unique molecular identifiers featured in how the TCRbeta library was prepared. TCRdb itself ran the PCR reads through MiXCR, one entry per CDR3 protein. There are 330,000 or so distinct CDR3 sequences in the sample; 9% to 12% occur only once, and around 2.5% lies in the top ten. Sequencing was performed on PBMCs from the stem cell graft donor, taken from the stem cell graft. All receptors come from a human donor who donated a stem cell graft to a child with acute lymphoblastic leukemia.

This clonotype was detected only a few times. The CDR3 loop is CASSLGLTGGFYEQYF. The CDR3 coding sequence is TGTGCCAGCAGTTTAGGTCTGACAGGGGGCTTCTACGAGCAGTACTTC. This chain joins TRBV12-3 or TRBV12-4 and TRBJ2-7; 10 bases align to TRBD1. The trim removed 1 base at V and 3 bases at J, leaving 6 bases unmatched. CDR3 length: 16 residues.

CDR3 sequence: CASRGASYDYEQYF. CDR3 bases: TGTGCCAGCAGAGGGGCTAGCTACGACTACGAGCAGTACTTC. The V call is TRBV2, the J call TRBJ2-7, with D possibly being TRBD1 or TRBD2 (5 bases each). The length of the CDR3 is 14 residues. In germline, CDR1 is SNHLY, CDR2 FYNNEI. V dropped 6 bases and J dropped 3 bases, with 15 bases sitting between them.

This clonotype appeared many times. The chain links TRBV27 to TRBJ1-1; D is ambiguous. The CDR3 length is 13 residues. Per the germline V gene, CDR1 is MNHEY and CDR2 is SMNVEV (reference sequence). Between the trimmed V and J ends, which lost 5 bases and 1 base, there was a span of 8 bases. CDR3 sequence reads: CASSHGGNTEAFF. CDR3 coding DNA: TGTGCCAGCAGTCACGGAGGGAACACTGAAGCTTTCTTT.

The CDR3 here is CASSDRAHTGELFF. CDR3 DNA sequence: TGCGCCAGCAGCGACAGGGCGCACACCGGGGAGCTGTTTTTT. The chain uses TRBV4-1 and TRBJ2-2, with 7 bases fitting TRBD1. This CDR3 is 14 amino acids long. The V segment lost 5 bases and the J segment 3 bases; nucleotides outside the gene matches: 3. The germline V gene has CDR1 MGHRA and CDR2 YSYEKL.

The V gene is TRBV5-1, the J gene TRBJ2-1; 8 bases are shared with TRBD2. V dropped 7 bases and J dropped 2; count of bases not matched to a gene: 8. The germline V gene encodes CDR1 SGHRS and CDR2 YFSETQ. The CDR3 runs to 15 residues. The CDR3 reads CASGGGLGAYNEQFF. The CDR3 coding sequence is TGCGCCAGCGGAGGGGGACTAGGGGCCTACAATGAGCAGTTCTTC.

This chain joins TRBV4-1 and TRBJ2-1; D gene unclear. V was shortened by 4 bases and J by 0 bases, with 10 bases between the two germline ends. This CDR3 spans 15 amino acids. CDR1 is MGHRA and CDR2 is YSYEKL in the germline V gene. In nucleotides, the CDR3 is TGCGCCAGCAGCCTACAAGCGCCCTCCTACAATGAGCAGTTCTTC. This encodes CASSLQAPSYNEQFF.

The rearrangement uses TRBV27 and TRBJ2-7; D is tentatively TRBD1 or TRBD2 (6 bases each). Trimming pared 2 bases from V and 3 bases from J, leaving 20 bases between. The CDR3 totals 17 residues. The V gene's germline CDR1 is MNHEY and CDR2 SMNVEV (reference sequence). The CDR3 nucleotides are TGTGCCAGCAGTTTAGGGGTTAGGAGGGGGGCCCGCTACGAGCAGTACTTC. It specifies CASSLGVRRGARYEQYF.

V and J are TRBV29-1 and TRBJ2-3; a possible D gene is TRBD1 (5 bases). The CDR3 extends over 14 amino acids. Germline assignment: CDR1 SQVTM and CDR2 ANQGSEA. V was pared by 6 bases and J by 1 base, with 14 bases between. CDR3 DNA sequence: TGCAGCGTAGTAAGGGGTTCTGGCACAGATACGCAGTATTTT. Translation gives CSVVRGSGTDTQYF.

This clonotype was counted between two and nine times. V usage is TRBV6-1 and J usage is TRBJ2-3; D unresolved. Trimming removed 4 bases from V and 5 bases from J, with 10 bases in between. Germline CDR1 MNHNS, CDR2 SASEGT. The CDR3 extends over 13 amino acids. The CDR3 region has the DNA TGTGCCAGCAGTGCGTCTATCCAAGATACGCAGTATTTT. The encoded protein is CASSASIQDTQYF.

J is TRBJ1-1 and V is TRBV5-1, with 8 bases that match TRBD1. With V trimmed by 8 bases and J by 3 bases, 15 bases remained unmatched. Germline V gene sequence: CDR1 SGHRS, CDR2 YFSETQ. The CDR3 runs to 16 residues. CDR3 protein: CASLPPDRGSYTEAFF. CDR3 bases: TGCGCCAGTCTGCCTCCTGACAGGGGCAGTTACACTGAAGCTTTCTTT.

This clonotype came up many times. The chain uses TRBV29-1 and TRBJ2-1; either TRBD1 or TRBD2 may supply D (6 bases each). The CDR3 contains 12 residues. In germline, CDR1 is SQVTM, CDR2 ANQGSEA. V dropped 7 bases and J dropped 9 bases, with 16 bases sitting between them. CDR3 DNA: TGCAGCGGAGGGGGGAGTGCGAGTGAGCAGTTCTTC. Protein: CSGGGSASEQFF.

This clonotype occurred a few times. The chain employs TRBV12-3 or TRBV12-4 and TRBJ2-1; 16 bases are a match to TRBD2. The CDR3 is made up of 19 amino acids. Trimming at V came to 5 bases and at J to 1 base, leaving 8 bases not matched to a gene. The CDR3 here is CASSPQGLAGGPSYNEQFF. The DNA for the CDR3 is TGTGCCAGCAGTCCGCAGGGACTAGCGGGAGGGCCATCCTACAATGAGCAGTTCTTC.

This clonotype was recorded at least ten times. CDR3 loop: CASSLLNTGELFF. CDR3 coding DNA: TGTGCCAGCAGCTTACTGAACACCGGGGAGCTGTTTTTT. The chain combines TRBV11-1 with TRBJ2-2, with D uncertain. Germline-derived CDR1 and CDR2 are SGHAT and FQDESV (reference sequence). The CDR3 spans 13 residues. Trimming cost V 2 bases and J 1 base, with 2 bases left between them.

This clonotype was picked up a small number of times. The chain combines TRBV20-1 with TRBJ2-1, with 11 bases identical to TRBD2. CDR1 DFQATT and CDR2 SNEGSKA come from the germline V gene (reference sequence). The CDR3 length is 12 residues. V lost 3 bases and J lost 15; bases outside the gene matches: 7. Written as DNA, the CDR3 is TGCAGTGCTAGGAGACTAGCGGGATTGCTGTTCTTC. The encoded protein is CSARRLAGLLFF.

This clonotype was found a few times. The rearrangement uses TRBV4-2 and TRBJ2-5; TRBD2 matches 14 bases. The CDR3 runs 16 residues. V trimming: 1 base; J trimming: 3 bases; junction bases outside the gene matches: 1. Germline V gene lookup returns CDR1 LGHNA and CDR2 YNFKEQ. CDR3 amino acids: CASSQVGLAGEETQYF. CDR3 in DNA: TGTGCCAGCAGCCAAGTGGGACTAGCGGGAGAAGAGACCCAGTACTTC.

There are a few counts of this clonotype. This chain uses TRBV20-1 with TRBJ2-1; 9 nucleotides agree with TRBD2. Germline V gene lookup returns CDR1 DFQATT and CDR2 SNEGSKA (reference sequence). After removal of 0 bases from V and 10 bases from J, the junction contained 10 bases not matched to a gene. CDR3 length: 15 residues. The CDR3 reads CSARDPRLADQEQFF. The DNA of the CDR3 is TGCAGTGCTAGAGATCCTCGACTAGCGGATCAGGAGCAGTTCTTC.